The source of this T cell receptor beta chain is a study of T cell clones after liver transplantation. Looking at the study overall: Immunosuppression withdrawal was tried within 2 years after liver transplantation in this trial. Without induction therapy, subjects received standard immunosuppression until 12-24 months post-transplant. Timepoints were pre-transplant, pre-withdrawal, and after withdrawal was completed or failed.

For this clone: Its antigen remains unknown.

The study, taken as a whole, reports: Conclusions were preliminary, with small, heterogeneous patient groups.

The method was immunoSEQ multiplex PCR; TCRdb's version includes in-frame clones alone and lacks a portion of them. Among 77,000 or so clones listed, over 70% were seen once. The TCR sequence derives from a human patient who received a liver transplant. The graft donor may account for some of the T cells. Sequenced here: CD4+ T cells from blood, sampled 12 months after liver transplant.

CDR3 sequence: CASSLNRGGGEQYF. The CDR3 DNA is TGCGCCAGCAGCTTGAACAGGGGAGGGGGCGAGCAGTACTTC. The J gene is TRBJ2-7, the V gene TRBV5-1, with D perhaps assigned TRBD1 or TRBD2 (7 bases each). Trimming shortened V by 1 base and J by 6 bases, and 14 bases separated the two germline ends. Germline V gene data show CDR1 as SGHRS and CDR2 as YFSETQ. The CDR3 spans 14 residues. The variable domain in full, with the rest retrieved from reference TRBV5-1 and TRBJ2-7, is KAGVTQTPRYLIKTRGQQVTLSCSPISGHRSVSWYQQTPGQGLQFLFEYFSETQRNKGNFPGRFSGRQFSNSRSEMNVSTLELGDSALYLCASSLNRGGGEQYFGPGTRLTVT.